This T cell receptor (beta chain) was observed in a study of T-cell reconstitution after alpha-beta-depleted transplantation in children. This CDR3 has 13 residues. Germline V CDR1 and CDR2: GTSNPN, SVGIG (reference sequence). V lost 5 bases, J lost 3 bases, and 14 bases lay in between. This clonotype has more than one count but fewer than ten. Library preparation (for TCRbeta) was performed with unique molecular identifiers. TCRdb re-called the PCR reads with MiXCR, one entry per CDR3 protein. Of approximately 210,000 distinct CDR3 sequences in the sample, 13% to 15% are singletons; the top ten hold roughly 13%.

This specimen consisted of PBMCs from the stem cell graft donor, obtained from the stem cell graft. The receptor was derived from a human donor who donated a stem cell graft to a child with acute lymphoblastic leukemia. The rearrangement links TRBV30 to TRBJ2-7; no reliable D call. CDR3 DNA: TGTGCCTGGGACCGTAATTCCCTCTACGAGCAGTACTTC. Protein sequence: CAWDRNSLYEQYF.